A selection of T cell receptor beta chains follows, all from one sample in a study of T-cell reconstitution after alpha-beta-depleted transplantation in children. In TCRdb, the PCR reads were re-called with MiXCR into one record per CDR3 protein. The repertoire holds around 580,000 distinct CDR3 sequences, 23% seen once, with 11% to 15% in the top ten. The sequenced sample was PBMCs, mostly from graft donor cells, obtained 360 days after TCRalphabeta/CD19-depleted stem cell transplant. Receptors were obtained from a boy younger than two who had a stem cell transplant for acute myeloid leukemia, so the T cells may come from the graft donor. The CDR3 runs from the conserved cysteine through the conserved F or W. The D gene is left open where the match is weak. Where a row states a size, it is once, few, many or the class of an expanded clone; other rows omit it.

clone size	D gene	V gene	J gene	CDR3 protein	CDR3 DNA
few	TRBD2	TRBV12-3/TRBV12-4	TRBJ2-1	CASSARTRLGNEQFF	TGTGCCAGCAGCGCTCGGACTAGACTGGGGAATGAGCAGTTCTTC
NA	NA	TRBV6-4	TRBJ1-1	CASSVSGSTEAFF	TGTGCCAGCAGTGTTTCGGGGAGCACTGAAGCTTTCTTT
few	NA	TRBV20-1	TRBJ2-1	CSARKDRSDNEQFF	TGCAGTGCTAGAAAAGACAGGTCCGACAATGAGCAGTTCTTC
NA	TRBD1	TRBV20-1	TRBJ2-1	CSASLNGTDTLRLFYNEQFF	TGCAGTGCTAGCCTCAACGGGACAGATACTTTACGACTATTCTACAATGAGCAGTTCTTC
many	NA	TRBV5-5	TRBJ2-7	CASSFGMIYYEQYF	TGTGCCAGCAGCTTCGGGATGATTTACTACGAGCAGTACTTC
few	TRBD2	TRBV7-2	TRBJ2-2	CASSLGGGWRTGELFF	TGTGCCAGCAGCTTAGGCGGGGGGTGGAGGACCGGGGAGCTGTTTTTT
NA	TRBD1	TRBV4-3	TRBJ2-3	CASSQGDRVGDTQYF	TGCGCCAGCAGCCAAGGGGACAGGGTGGGAGATACGCAGTATTTT
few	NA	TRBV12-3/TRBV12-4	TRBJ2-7	CASSLPGASSYEQYF	TGTGCCAGCAGTTTACCAGGGGCAAGCTCCTACGAGCAGTACTTC
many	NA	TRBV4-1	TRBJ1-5	CASSHRAGSNQPQHF	TGCGCCAGCAGCCACCGGGCGGGGAGCAATCAGCCCCAGCATTTT
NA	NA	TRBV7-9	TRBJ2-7	CASSLEGQGGHEQYF	TGTGCCAGCAGCCTGGAGGGACAAGGGGGGCACGAGCAGTACTTC
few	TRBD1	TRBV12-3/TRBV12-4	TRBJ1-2	CASSLSRTGLHYGYTF	TGTGCCAGCAGTTTATCTAGGACAGGCCTCCACTATGGCTACACCTTC
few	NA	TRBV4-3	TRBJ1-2	CASSQARDGDGYTF	TGCGCCAGCAGCCAAGCCCGGGATGGGGACGGCTACACCTTC
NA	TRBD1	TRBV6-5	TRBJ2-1	CASSYGSGQGSNEQFF	TGTGCCAGCAGTTACGGGTCGGGACAGGGCAGCAATGAGCAGTTCTTC
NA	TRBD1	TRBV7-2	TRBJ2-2	CASSPMAGTVYTGELFF	TGTGCCAGCAGCCCAATGGCCGGGACAGTGTACACCGGGGAGCTGTTTTTT
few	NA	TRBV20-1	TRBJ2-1	CSARRTFNEQFF	TGCAGTGCTAGAAGGACTTTCAATGAGCAGTTCTTC
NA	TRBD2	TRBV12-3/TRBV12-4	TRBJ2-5	CASSRSAGGETQYF	TGTGCCAGCAGTCGCAGCGCGGGGGGAGAGACCCAGTACTTC
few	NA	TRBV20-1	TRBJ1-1	CSARSQRGTEAFF	TGCAGTGCTAGGAGTCAGCGGGGCACTGAAGCTTTCTTT
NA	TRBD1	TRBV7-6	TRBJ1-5	CASSLGTGVNQPQHF	TGTGCCAGCAGCTTAGGGACAGGGGTCAATCAGCCCCAGCATTTT
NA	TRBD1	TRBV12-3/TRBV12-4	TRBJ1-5	CASSSSRSQGNQPQHF	TGTGCCAGCAGTTCATCCCGTTCACAGGGGAATCAGCCCCAGCATTTT
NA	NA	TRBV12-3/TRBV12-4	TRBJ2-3	CASDLPGQDSTDTQYF	TGTGCCAGCGATCTTCCGGGACAAGATAGCACAGATACGCAGTATTTT
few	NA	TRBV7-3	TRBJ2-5	CASSVRGGEQETQYF	TGTGCCAGCAGCGTCCGAGGCGGGGAGCAAGAGACCCAGTACTTC
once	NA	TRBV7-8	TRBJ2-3	CASSAERSLGTDTQYF	TGTGCCAGCAGCGCTGAAAGAAGCTTGGGCACAGATACGCAGTATTTT
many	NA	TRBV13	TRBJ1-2	CASSLGRYGYTF	TGTGCCAGCAGCTTAGGTCGGTATGGCTACACCTTC
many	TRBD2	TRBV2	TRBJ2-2	CASRLTSGYGELFF	TGTGCCAGCAGATTGACTAGCGGTTACGGGGAGCTGTTTTTT
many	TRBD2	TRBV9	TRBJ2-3	CASSVRVDSGSDTDTQYF	TGTGCCAGCAGCGTAAGGGTTGATAGCGGGAGCGACACAGATACGCAGTATTTT
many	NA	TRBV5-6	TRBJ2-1	CASSLGGREQFF	TGTGCCAGCAGCTTGGGAGGGAGGGAGCAGTTCTTC